Listed here is a single T cell receptor (beta chain). This sample was included in a study of CD8 T cells in Susac syndrome. V was pared by 3 bases and J by 12 bases, with 9 bases between. This CDR3 contains 11 residues. RNA amounts of about 0.5 to 1 ug underwent reverse transcription with random hexamers. The immunoSEQ assay covered 54 Vbeta and 13 Jbeta segments for CDR3. From the immunoSEQ multiplex PCR reads, TCRdb called clonotypes with MiXCR, one entry per CDR3 protein. Of about 140,000 distinct CDR3 sequences in the sample, 95% were seen once. TCR beta from blood CD8+ and CD4+ T cells was sequenced. The multiple sclerosis controls were treatment-naive patients with relapsing-remitting disease that was stable or active. Purification of the CD8+ and CD4+ T cells relied on negative isolation, and TEMRA cells underwent FACS enrichment.

V usage is TRBV12-3 or TRBV12-4 and J usage is TRBJ2-1; D is possibly TRBD1 (6 bases). Material: CD4+ T cells from PBMCs. This TCR derives from a human donor with multiple sclerosis. DNA for the CDR3: TGTGCCAGCAGTTTGAGGGGGACGCAGTTCTTC. Its protein is CASSLRGTQFF.